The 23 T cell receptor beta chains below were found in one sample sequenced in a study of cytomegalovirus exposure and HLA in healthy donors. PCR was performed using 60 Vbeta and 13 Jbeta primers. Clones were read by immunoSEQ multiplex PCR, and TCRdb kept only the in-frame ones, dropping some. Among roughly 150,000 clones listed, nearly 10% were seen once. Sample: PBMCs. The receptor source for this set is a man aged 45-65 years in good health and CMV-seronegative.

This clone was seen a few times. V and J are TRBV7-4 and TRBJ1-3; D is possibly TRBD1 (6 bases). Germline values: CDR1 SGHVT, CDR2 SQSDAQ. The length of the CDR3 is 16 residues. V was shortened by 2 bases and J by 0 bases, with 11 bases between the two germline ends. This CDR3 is CASSLQGFHSGNTIYF. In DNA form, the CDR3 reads TGTGCCAGCAGCTTACAGGGGTTCCACTCTGGAAACACCATATATTTT.

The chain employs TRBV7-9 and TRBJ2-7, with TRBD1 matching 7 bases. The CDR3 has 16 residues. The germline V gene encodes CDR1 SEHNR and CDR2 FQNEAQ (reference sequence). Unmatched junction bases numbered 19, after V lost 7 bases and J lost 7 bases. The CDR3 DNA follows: TGTGCCAGCAAAGGCGATGGGGCAGGGGGTTTTTGGGAGCAGTACTTC. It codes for CASKGDGAGGFWEQYF.

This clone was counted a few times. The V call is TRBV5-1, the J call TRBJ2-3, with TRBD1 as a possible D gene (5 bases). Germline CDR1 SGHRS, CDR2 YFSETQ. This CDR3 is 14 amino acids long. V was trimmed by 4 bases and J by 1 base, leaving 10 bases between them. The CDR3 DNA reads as TGCGCCAGCAGCACTACCAGGGGCACAGATACGCAGTATTTT. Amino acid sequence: CASSTTRGTDTQYF.

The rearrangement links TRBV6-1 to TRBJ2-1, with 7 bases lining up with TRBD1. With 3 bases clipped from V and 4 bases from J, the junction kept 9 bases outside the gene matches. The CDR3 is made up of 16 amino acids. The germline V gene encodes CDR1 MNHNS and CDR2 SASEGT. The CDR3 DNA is TGTGCCAGCAGTGATAACAGGGGCCCCCCTTACAATGAGCAGTTCTTC. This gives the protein CASSDNRGPPYNEQFF.

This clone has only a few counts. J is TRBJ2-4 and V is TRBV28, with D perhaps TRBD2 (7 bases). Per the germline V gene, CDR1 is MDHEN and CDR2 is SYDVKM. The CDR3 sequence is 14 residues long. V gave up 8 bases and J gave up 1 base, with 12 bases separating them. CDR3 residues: CASGGAGAKNIQYF. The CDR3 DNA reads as TGTGCCAGCGGGGGGGCGGGGGCCAAAAACATTCAGTACTTC.

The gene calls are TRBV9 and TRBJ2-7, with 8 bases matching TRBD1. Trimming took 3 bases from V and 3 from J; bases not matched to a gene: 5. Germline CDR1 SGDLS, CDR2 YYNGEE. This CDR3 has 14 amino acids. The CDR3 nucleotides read TGTGCCAGCAGCGCTCACAGGGGGTTCTACGAGCAGTACTTC. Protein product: CASSAHRGFYEQYF.

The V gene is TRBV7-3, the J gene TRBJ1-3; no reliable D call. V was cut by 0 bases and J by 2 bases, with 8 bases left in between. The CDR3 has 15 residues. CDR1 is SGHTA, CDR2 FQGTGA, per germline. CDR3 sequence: CASSLTVGPGNTIYF. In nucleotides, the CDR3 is TGTGCCAGCAGCTTAACGGTGGGCCCTGGAAACACCATATATTTT. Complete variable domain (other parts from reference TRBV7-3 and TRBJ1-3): GAGVSQTPSNKVTEKGKYVELRCDPISGHTALYWYRQSLGQGPEFLIYFQGTGAADDSGLPNDRFFAVRPEGSVSTLKIQRTERGDSAVYLCASSLTVGPGNTIYFGEGSWLTVV.

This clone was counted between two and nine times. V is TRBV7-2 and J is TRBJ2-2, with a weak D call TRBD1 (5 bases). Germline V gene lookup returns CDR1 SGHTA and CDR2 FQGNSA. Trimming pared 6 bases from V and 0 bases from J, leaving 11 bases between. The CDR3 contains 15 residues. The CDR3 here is CASSPWGPNTGELFF. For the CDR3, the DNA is TGTGCCAGCAGTCCGTGGGGCCCGAACACCGGGGAGCTGTTTTTT.

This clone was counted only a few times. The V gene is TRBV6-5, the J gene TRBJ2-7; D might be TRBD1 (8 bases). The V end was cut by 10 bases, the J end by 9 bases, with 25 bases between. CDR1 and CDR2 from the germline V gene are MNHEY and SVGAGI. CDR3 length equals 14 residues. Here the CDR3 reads CATLPGGQGAMQYF. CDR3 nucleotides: TGTGCCACCCTCCCCGGGGGGCAGGGGGCGATGCAGTACTTC.

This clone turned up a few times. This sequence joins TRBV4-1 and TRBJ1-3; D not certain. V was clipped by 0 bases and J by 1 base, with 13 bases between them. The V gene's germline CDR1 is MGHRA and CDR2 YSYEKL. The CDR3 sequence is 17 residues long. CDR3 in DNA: TGCGCCAGCAGCCAAGATCCCCGCGGAGTATCTGGAAACACCATATATTTT. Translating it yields CASSQDPRGVSGNTIYF.

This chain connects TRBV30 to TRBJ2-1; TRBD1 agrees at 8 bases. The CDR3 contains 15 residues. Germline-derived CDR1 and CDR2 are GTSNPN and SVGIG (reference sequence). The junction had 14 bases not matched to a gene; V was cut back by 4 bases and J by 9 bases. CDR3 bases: TGTGCCTGGAATGGGCCAGGGGGCGATCGGGGTGAGCAGTTCTTC. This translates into CAWNGPGGDRGEQFF.

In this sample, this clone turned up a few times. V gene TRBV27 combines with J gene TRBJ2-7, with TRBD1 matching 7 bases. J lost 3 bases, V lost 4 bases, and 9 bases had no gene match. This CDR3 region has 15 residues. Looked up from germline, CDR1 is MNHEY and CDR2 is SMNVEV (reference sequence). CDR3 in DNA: TGTGCCAGCAGTTCCCCACAGGGGATCGGCTACGAGCAGTACTTC. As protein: CASSSPQGIGYEQYF.

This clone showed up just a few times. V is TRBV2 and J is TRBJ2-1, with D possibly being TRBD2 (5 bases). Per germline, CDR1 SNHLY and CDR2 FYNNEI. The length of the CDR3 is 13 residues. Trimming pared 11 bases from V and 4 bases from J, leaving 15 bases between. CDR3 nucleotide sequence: TGTGCCGCCCAGAGGGTATTTTACAATGAGCAGTTCTTC. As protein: CAAQRVFYNEQFF.

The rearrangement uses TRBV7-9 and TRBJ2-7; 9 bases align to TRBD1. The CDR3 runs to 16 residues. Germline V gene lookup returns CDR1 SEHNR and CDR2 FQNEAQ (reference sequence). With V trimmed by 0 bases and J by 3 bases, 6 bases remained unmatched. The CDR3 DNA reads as TGTGCCAGCAGCTTAGCGCTGGGACAGGGTGGCTACGAGCAGTACTTC. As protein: CASSLALGQGGYEQYF.

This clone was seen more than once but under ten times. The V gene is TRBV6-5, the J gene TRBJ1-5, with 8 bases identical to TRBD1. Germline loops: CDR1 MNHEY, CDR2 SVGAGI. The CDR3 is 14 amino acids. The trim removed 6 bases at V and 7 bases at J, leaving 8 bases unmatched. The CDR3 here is CASSDLRGRQPQHF. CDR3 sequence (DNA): TGTGCCAGCAGCGACCTCAGGGGGCGGCAGCCCCAGCATTTT.

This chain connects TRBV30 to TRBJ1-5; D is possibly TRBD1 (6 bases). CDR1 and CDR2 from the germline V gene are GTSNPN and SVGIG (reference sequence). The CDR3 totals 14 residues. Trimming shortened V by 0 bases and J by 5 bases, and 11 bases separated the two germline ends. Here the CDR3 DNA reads TGTGCCTGGAGTGTCTTAGGGGGAGATCAGCCCCAGCATTTT. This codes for CAWSVLGGDQPQHF.

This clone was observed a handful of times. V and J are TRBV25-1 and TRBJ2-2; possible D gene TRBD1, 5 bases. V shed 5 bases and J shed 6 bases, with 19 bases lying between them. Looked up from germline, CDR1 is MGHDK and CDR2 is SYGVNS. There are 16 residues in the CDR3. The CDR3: CASSPAAGPPPGELFF. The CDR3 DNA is TGTGCCAGCAGTCCGGCGGCAGGGCCACCCCCCGGGGAGCTGTTTTTT. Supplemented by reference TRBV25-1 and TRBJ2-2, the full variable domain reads EADIYQTPRYLVIGTGKKITLECSQTMGHDKMYWYQQDPGMELHLIHYSYGVNSTEKGDLSSESTVSRIRTEHFPLTLESARPSHTSQYLCASSPAAGPPPGELFFGEGSRLTVL.

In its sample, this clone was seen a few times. The CDR3 loop is CASSPSSLYGYTF. DNA of the CDR3: TGTGCCAGTAGTCCCTCAAGCCTCTATGGCTACACCTTC. This chain connects TRBV19 to TRBJ1-2; D unclear. Looked up from germline, CDR1 is LNHDA and CDR2 is SQIVND (reference sequence). The CDR3 runs to 13 residues. V lost 5 bases to trimming and J lost 4 bases, with 11 bases between them.

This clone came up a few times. CDR3 in amino acids: CASRRTGRNTEAFF. The DNA for the CDR3 is TGTGCCAGCAGAAGGACAGGGAGGAACACTGAAGCTTTCTTT. The rearrangement joins TRBV28 to TRBJ1-1; 8 nucleotides match TRBD1. The CDR3 extends over 14 amino acids. V shed 6 bases and J 1 base; nucleotides not matched to a gene: 4. From germline, CDR1 is MDHEN and CDR2 SYDVKM.

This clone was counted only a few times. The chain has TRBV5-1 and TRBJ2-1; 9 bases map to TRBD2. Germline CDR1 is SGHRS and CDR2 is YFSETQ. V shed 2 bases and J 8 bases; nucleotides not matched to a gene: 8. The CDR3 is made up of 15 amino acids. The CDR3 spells CASSFGTSNGDEQFF. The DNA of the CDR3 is TGCGCCAGCAGCTTTGGGACTAGCAACGGAGATGAGCAGTTCTTC.

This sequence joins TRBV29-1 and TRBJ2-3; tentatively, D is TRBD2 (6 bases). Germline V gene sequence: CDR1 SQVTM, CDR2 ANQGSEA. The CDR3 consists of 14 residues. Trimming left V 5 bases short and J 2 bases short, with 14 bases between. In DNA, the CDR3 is TGCAGCGTTAGAGCGGAGGGCCACACAGATACGCAGTATTTT. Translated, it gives CSVRAEGHTDTQYF.

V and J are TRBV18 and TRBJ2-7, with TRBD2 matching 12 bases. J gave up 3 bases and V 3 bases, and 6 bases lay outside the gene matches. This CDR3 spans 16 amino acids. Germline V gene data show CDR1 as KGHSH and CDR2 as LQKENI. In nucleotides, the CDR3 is TGTGCCAGCTCACCCAAGGGACTAGCGGGCTTCTACGAGCAGTACTTC. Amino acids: CASSPKGLAGFYEQYF.

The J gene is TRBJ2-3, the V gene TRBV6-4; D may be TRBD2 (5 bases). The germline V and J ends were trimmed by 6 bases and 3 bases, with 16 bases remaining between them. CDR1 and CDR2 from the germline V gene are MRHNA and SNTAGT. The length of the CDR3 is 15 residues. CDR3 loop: CASRARGWGTDTQYF. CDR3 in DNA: TGTGCCAGCAGAGCCCGGGGTTGGGGAACAGATACGCAGTATTTT.